This T cell receptor (beta chain) was captured in a study of PD-1 blockade in mismatch repair-deficient tumors. Notes on the study in general: After pembrolizumab, tumor-resident clones rose rapidly, then generally contracted before radiologic responses.

On this clone itself: Its target is not known.

The repertoire was sequenced with immunoSEQ multiplex PCR; TCRdb's copy has only in-frame clones and lacks some. The sample records roughly 48,000 clones, 77% being singletons. Every patient had mismatch repair deficiency by PCR or immunohistochemistry. TCR sequencing covered a few patients who responded to pembrolizumab. Source: PBMCs, taken before pembrolizumab treatment. This receptor was identified in an adult with mismatch repair-deficient cancer.

The CDR3 spells CASSPTNSGNTIYF. The DNA for the CDR3 is TGTGCCAGCAGTCCCACGAACTCTGGAAACACCATATATTTT. The chain joins TRBV14 to TRBJ1-3; D not certain. V was pared by 6 bases and J by 0 bases, with 9 bases between. The germline CDR1 and CDR2 sequences are SGHDN and FVKESK. The CDR3 runs to 14 residues.